These 13 T cell receptor beta chains came from one sample sequenced in a study of cytomegalovirus exposure and HLA in healthy donors. Amplification used 60 Vbeta primers and 13 Jbeta primers. TCRdb's copy holds only in-frame clones and misses some; the assay was immunoSEQ multiplex PCR. The data contain 130,000 to 150,000 clones, roughly four fifths of them singletons. The specimen sequenced was PBMCs. The origin of the receptors is a woman aged 40-49 years in good health and CMV-seronegative.

The chain joins TRBV5-4 to TRBJ1-2, with 10 bases fitting TRBD1. There are 14 residues in the CDR3. CDR1 and CDR2 from the germline V gene are SGHNT and YYREEE (reference sequence). J lost 7 bases, V lost 7 bases, and 10 bases had no gene match. This chain's CDR3 is CASYRTGGFSGYTF. For the CDR3, the DNA is TGTGCCAGCTACCGGACAGGGGGTTTTTCTGGCTACACCTTC.

The chain joins TRBV4-2 to TRBJ1-2; 10 bases map to TRBD1. The germline CDR1 and CDR2 sequences are LGHNA and YNFKEQ. Trimming took 5 bases from V and 6 from J; bases not matched to a gene: 3. CDR3 size: 13 residues. CDR3 sequence (DNA): TGTGCCAGCAGCGAGGACAGGGGGGATGGCTACACCTTC. Its protein product is CASSEDRGDGYTF.

The rearrangement uses TRBV18 and TRBJ1-3; D ambiguous. The CDR3 is 14 residues long. Per germline, CDR1 KGHSH and CDR2 LQKENI. V dropped 2 bases and J dropped 3 bases, with 8 bases sitting between them. As DNA, the CDR3 is TGTGCCAGCTCACCAGGGAGTAGTGGAAACACCATATATTTT. It translates to CASSPGSSGNTIYF.

The chain recombines TRBV7-6 with TRBJ2-7, with 9 nucleotides matching TRBD1. The V gene end was trimmed by 5 bases and the J gene end by 3 bases; junction bases not matched to a gene: 5. Germline V CDR1 and CDR2: SGHVS, FNYEAQ. CDR3 size: 14 residues. The CDR3 DNA sequence: TGTGCCAGCAGCCCGGGACAGGGACACTACGAGCAGTACTTC. This sequence encodes CASSPGQGHYEQYF.

This chain links TRBV2 with TRBJ1-2; 7 bases map to TRBD1. This CDR3 spans 17 amino acids. The junction had 13 bases not matched to a gene; V was cut back by 4 bases and J by 2 bases. The germline V gene encodes CDR1 SNHLY and CDR2 FYNNEI. CDR3 sequence (DNA): TGTGCCAGCAGTGGACTTAACAGGGGAACGGAAAACTATGGCTACACCTTC. Translated: CASSGLNRGTENYGYTF.

V is TRBV28 and J is TRBJ2-7, with D possibly being TRBD1 (5 bases). The length of the CDR3 is 13 residues. The germline CDR1 and CDR2 sequences are MDHEN and SYDVKM. Trimming shortened V by 1 base and J by 6 bases, and 10 bases separated the two germline ends. CDR3 loop: CASSLSGFREQYV. The CDR3 DNA follows: TGTGCCAGCAGTTTATCAGGGTTTCGCGAGCAGTACGTC.

The chain links TRBV7-9 to TRBJ1-6; D is unresolved. CDR1 and CDR2 from the germline V gene are SEHNR and FQNEAQ (reference sequence). Between the trimmed V and J ends, which lost 1 base and 11 bases, there was a span of 9 bases. The CDR3 covers 13 residues. CDR3 bases: TGTGCCAGCAGCTTAGGGGCGAATGCACCCCTCCACTTT. It specifies CASSLGANAPLHF.

CDR3 coding DNA: TGTGCCAGCAGCTTCTCAGGAGGGAGCTATGGCTACACCTTC. Translating gives CASSFSGGSYGYTF. The rearrangement links TRBV5-6 to TRBJ1-2; no firm D call. The V gene's germline CDR1 is SGHDT and CDR2 YYEEEE. V was cut by 2 bases and J by 4 bases, with 12 bases left in between. This CDR3 region has 14 residues.

The chain employs TRBV11-2 and TRBJ1-1, with D possibly matching TRBD1 (5 bases). Germline-derived CDR1 and CDR2 are SGHAT and FQNNGV. Trimming stripped 2 bases from V and 5 bases from J, with 15 bases between. The CDR3 runs 15 residues. CDR3 loop: CASSLSQGRVTEAFF. The DNA of the CDR3 is TGTGCCAGCAGCTTATCTCAGGGCAGAGTTACTGAAGCTTTCTTT. The full variable domain, with the rest looked up from reference TRBV11-2 and TRBJ1-1, is EAGVAQSPRYKIIEKRQSVAFWCNPISGHATLYWYQQILGQGPKLLIQFQNNGVVDDSQLPKDRFSAERLKGVDSTLKIQPAKLEDSAVYLCASSLSQGRVTEAFFGQGTRLTVV.

The V gene is TRBV7-9, the J gene TRBJ1-5, with 7 bases aligning to TRBD1. Trimming at V came to 0 bases and at J to 1 base, leaving 3 bases not matched to a gene. The germline CDR1 and CDR2 sequences are SEHNR and FQNEAQ (reference sequence). The length of the CDR3 is 16 residues. This chain's CDR3 is CASSLAGTESNQPQHF. The DNA of the CDR3 is TGTGCCAGCAGCTTAGCCGGGACAGAAAGCAATCAGCCCCAGCATTTT.

The chain uses TRBV5-8 and TRBJ2-5, with TRBD1 matching 7 bases. Germline V CDR1 and CDR2: SGHTS, YDEGEE. V shed 0 bases and J 3 bases; nucleotides not matched to a gene: 5. The CDR3 is 15 residues long. CDR3 DNA sequence: TGTGCCAGCAGCTTGGAGGGGGCAGGGGAAGAGACCCAGTACTTC. This gives the protein CASSLEGAGEETQYF.

This chain connects TRBV7-9 to TRBJ1-6, with D tentatively TRBD1 (6 bases). The CDR3 spans 11 residues. Germline V lookup: CDR1 SEHNR, CDR2 FQNEAQ (reference sequence). The V and J ends lost 4 bases and 13 bases respectively, with 8 bases between them. The CDR3 region is CASSSGGPLHF. In DNA, the CDR3 is TGTGCCAGCAGCTCGGGGGGCCCCCTCCACTTT.

A few counts support this clone. The V gene is TRBV28, the J gene TRBJ1-1; perhaps TRBD1 as D (5 bases). CDR1 is MDHEN, CDR2 SYDVKM, per germline. This CDR3 comprises 14 residues. V lost 6 bases and J 0 bases, leaving 11 bases between the germline ends. The CDR3 loop reads CASSTGEVNTEAFF. The CDR3 DNA follows: TGTGCCAGCAGCACAGGAGAGGTGAACACTGAAGCTTTCTTT.